This entry is about one TCR beta chain. Per the original methods: Estimates of nucleated cell counts were drawn from the amplification of reference gene primers. This table comes from immunoSEQ multiplex PCR, and its TCRdb copy is limited to in-frame clones, with some not included. V and J calls and clone size come straight from that table; D and trimming were deduced from the DNA. Of a few hundred thousand clones in the sample, 80% to 90% were seen once. The data belong to a study of blood T cell repertoires in COVID-19. Study at large: COVID-19 samples, acute and convalescent, were from the United States, Italy and Spain. In each case, the material was cDNA or gDNA derived from T cells, B-cell-depleted T cells, or PBMCs.

Germline V gives CDR1 LNHDA, CDR2 SQIVND (reference sequence). The CDR3 extends over 17 amino acids. Deletions cut 3 bases from V and 6 bases from J, with 20 bases between. The chain couples TRBV19 to TRBJ2-2; a weak D match, TRBD1 (5 bases). The origin of this receptor is a woman aged 40-49 years who had recovered from COVID-19. What was sequenced was peripheral blood. DNA for the CDR3: TGTGCCAGTAGTATTGGCAGTCTAGGGGTTATTTCCGGGGAGCTGTTTTTT. This encodes CASSIGSLGVISGELFF.